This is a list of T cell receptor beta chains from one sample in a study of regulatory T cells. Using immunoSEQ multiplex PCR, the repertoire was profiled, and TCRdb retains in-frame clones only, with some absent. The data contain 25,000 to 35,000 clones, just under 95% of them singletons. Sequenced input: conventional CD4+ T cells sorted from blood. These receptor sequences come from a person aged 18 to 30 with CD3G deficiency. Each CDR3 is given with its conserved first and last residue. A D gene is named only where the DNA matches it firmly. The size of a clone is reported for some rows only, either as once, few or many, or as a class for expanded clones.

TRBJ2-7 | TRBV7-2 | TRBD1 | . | TGTGCCAGCAGCCTCGACGGGACAGGCATCTACGAGCAGTACTTC | CASSLDGTGIYEQYF
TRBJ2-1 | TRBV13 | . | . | TGTGCCAGCAGCTACTCGCAGGGGCATGAGCAGTTCTTC | CASSYSQGHEQFF
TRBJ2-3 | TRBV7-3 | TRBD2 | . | TGTGCCAGCAGCTTAGGCGGCGGGGGGGCCGGAGATACGCAGTATTTT | CASSLGGGGAGDTQYF
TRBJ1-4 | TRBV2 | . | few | TGTGCCAGCAGTGAGGGTCTGGCAGCTAATGAAAAACTGTTTTTT | CASSEGLAANEKLFF
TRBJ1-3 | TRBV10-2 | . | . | TGCGCCAGCAGTGAGTTACGGACGGGCCCCATCGGAAACACCATATATTTT | CASSELRTGPIGNTIYF
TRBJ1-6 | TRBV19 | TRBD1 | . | TGTGCCAGTAGTAAGACAGGGGGCGACTCCTATAATTCACCCCTCCACTTT | CASSKTGGDSYNSPLHF
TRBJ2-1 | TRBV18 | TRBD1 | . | TGTGCCAGCTCATATTCGGACAGGGGGCAGTTCTTC | CASSYSDRGQFF
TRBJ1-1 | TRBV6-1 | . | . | TGTGCCAGCAGCCTTCGGGAGAACACTGAAGCTTTCTTT | CASSLRENTEAFF
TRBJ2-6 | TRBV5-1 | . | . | TGCGCCAGCAGCTTCAGGGCTGGGGCCAACGTCCTGACTTTC | CASSFRAGANVLTF
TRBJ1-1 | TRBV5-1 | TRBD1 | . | TGCGCCAGCAGCCCCGAGGGGCAGGGACAGGGGACTTTCTTT | CASSPEGQGQGTFF
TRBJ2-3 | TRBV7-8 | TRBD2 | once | TGTGCCAGCAGCTTAGATCTAGCGGGAGGATGGGGGAGCACAGATACGCAGTATTTT | CASSLDLAGGWGSTDTQYF
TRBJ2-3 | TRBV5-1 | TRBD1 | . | TGCGCCAGCAGCACCGGGACAGGGATGGATACGCAGTATTTT | CASSTGTGMDTQYF
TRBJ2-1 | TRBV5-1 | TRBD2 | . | TGCGCCAGCAGCTTCCGGGGCGGGAGTCTCAACAATGAGCAGTTCTTC | CASSFRGGSLNNEQFF
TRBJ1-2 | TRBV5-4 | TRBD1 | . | TGTGCCAGCAGCTCGGGGGACAGGAGCGCCGGCTACACCTTC | CASSSGDRSAGYTF
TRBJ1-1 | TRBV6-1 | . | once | TGTGCCAGCAATTTGGAGGGAGGGACTGAAGCTTTCTTT | CASNLEGGTEAFF
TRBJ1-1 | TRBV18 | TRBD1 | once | TGTGCCAGCTCACTCAAACAGGGGAGTGAAGCTTTCTTT | CASSLKQGSEAFF
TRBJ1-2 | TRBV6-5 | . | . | TGTGCCAGCACCAACGAATTCGGTGGCTACACCTTC | CASTNEFGGYTF
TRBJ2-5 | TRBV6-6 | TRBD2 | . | TGTGCCAGCAGTCTAAGCGGGAAAGGGGAGACCCAGTACTTC | CASSLSGKGETQYF
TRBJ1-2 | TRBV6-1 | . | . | TGTGCCAGCAGTGAAGGGAGGTTAACTGGCTACACCTTC | CASSEGRLTGYTF
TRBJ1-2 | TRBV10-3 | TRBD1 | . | TGTGCCATTTTTTCGGACAGGATGGGATATGGCTACACCTTC | CAIFSDRMGYGYTF
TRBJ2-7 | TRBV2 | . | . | TGTGCCAGCGCGAAAGGGGGCGAGCAGTACTTC | CASAKGGEQYF
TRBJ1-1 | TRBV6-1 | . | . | TGTGCCAGCAAGAAAATGGCGGGCACTGAAGCTTTCTTT | CASKKMAGTEAFF
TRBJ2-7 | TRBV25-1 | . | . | TGTGCCAGCAGTGTCTCAGCCCGGGCCGAGCAGTACTTC | CASSVSARAEQYF
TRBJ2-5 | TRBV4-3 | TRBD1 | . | TGCGCCAGCAGCCGTGGGGACAGGGGATCGGAGACCCAGTACTTC | CASSRGDRGSETQYF
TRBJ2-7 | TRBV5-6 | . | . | TGTGCCAGCAGCCTCGACAGAAGCTACGAGCAGTACTTC | CASSLDRSYEQYF
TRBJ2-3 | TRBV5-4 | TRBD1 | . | TGTGCCAGCAGCTTGGCGACAGGGGGCTGGACAGATACGCAGTATTTT | CASSLATGGWTDTQYF